The 6 T cell receptor beta chains given below trace back to one sample, sequenced in a study of T cell responses to AZD1222 COVID-19 vaccine. Clones were read by immunoSEQ multiplex PCR, and TCRdb kept only the in-frame ones, dropping some. This sample has tens of thousands of clones, with more than 75% found just once. Sample: peripheral blood, taken on day 0 of AZD1222 vaccination. These receptors all come from an adult in good health.

The chain employs TRBV28 and TRBJ1-5; no clear D. CDR1 and CDR2 from the germline V gene are MDHEN and SYDVKM. The length of the CDR3 is 11 residues. Deletions cut 8 bases from V and 4 bases from J, with 6 bases between. The CDR3 protein is CASSDNQPQHF. The CDR3 DNA sequence: TGTGCCAGCTCCGATAATCAGCCCCAGCATTTT.

The J gene is TRBJ2-7, the V gene TRBV11-2; D ambiguous. Germline CDR1 SGHAT, CDR2 FQNNGV. Trimming stripped 5 bases from V and 2 bases from J, with 7 bases between. The CDR3 totals 12 residues. This CDR3 reads CASSPGTYEQYF. CDR3 nucleotide sequence: TGTGCCAGCAGCCCAGGAACCTACGAGCAGTACTTC.

This chain joins TRBV5-5 and TRBJ2-3; no firm D call. The CDR3 is 14 amino acids. In germline, CDR1 is SGHKS, CDR2 YYEKEE (reference sequence). V dropped 0 bases and J dropped 4 bases, with 9 bases sitting between them. CDR3 in DNA: TGTGCCAGCAGCTTGGCCTTTCGGGCAGATACGCAGTATTTT. Translation: CASSLAFRADTQYF.

The chain links TRBV7-3 to TRBJ2-1; tentatively, D is TRBD2 (5 bases). Looked up from germline, CDR1 is SGHTA and CDR2 is FQGTGA. Trimming left V 2 bases short and J 3 bases short, with 11 bases between. This CDR3 region has 15 residues. CDR3 residues: CASSLAFGDYNEQFF. In DNA form, the CDR3 reads TGTGCCAGCAGCTTAGCTTTCGGGGACTACAATGAGCAGTTCTTC.

This CDR3 reads CASSSLGQGNYEQYF. The CDR3 bases are TGTGCCAGCAGCAGTTTAGGACAGGGTAACTACGAGCAGTACTTC. The rearrangement joins TRBV6-6 to TRBJ2-7; 8 nucleotides align to TRBD1. Per the germline V gene, CDR1 is MNHNY and CDR2 is SVGAGI (reference sequence). The CDR3 runs to 15 residues. The V gene end was trimmed by 6 bases and the J gene end by 3 bases; junction bases not matched to a gene: 10.

Worth noting for this clone: One end of the junction varies from germline; a read error may be responsible. This chain joins TRBV7-7 and TRBJ2-1; D perhaps matches TRBD2 (6 bases). This CDR3 region has 13 residues. The germline CDR1 and CDR2 sequences are SSHAT and FNYEAQ (reference sequence). The CDR3 sequence: CASSETSIDEQFF. DNA for the CDR3: TGTGCTAGCAGCGAGACTAGTATCGATGAGCAGTTCTTC.